This T cell receptor (beta chain) was recorded in a study of OX40 agonist ivuxolimab in advanced cancers. The V and J ends lost 7 bases and 4 bases respectively, with 13 bases between them. CDR1 is SNHLY and CDR2 is FYNNEI in the germline V gene. The CDR3 is 13 residues long. Profiled with immunoSEQ multiplex PCR; TCRdb holds only in-frame clones, not every one. The repertoire consists of approximately 62,000 clones, with 80% to 95% occurring once and the leading ten covering around an eighth. This material consisted of CD4+ or CD8+ T cells sorted from blood, taken in a trial of the OX40 agonist ivuxolimab. The J gene is TRBJ1-1, the V gene TRBV2; D is uncertain. This TCR was sampled from an adult with an advanced solid tumor such as melanoma, head and neck, liver or kidney cancer. CDR3 sequence: CASIRETGTEAFF. The DNA for the CDR3 is TGTGCCAGCATAAGGGAGACGGGCACTGAAGCTTTCTTT.